This passage covers 14 T cell receptor beta chains from one sample sequenced in a study of control samples from healthy donors and cancer patients. Here immunoSEQ multiplex PCR was the method, and the copy in TCRdb shows in-frame clones only, minus some. The sample includes about 130,000 clones, roughly nine tenths of them seen just once. Sequencing was done on a sample of blood. The receptors come from a man aged 18 to 29 in good health.

V is TRBV7-2 and J is TRBJ2-1; TRBD2 matches 7 bases. The CDR3 extends over 15 amino acids. Germline V gene lookup returns CDR1 SGHTA and CDR2 FQGNSA. Trimming cost V 5 bases and J 6 bases; bases outside gene matches: 10. The CDR3, as DNA: TGTGCCAGCAGCCTGGGGGTAGCGGGTGTCAATGAGCAGTTCTTC. This encodes CASSLGVAGVNEQFF.

The chain employs TRBV6-5 and TRBJ2-3, with D tentatively TRBD1 or TRBD2 (6 bases each). Germline V gene lookup returns CDR1 MNHEY and CDR2 SVGAGI. The V and J ends lost 6 bases and 1 base respectively, with 14 bases between them. This CDR3 has 15 amino acids. The CDR3 bases are TGTGCCAGCAGAGGGGGGTGGTTCGGCACAGATACGCAGTATTTT. Translation: CASRGGWFGTDTQYF.

The V gene is TRBV6-6, the J gene TRBJ1-6; D perhaps matches TRBD1 (5 bases). Trimming took 2 bases from V and 9 from J, leaving 17 bases between them. Germline-derived CDR1 and CDR2 are MNHNY and SVGAGI (reference sequence). The CDR3 extends over 16 amino acids. Here the CDR3 DNA reads TGTGCCAGCAGTTACACTGGGGGAGGAATTGGTTCACCCCTCCACTTT. Translated: CASSYTGGGIGSPLHF.

The chain has TRBV20-1 and TRBJ2-5; unclear D gene. CDR1 and CDR2 (germline): DFQATT, SNEGSKA (reference sequence). Trimming stripped 6 bases from V and 5 bases from J, with 7 bases between. The CDR3 length is 10 residues. CDR3 sequence (DNA): TGCAGTGCAAAAAGGGAGACCCAGTACTTC. Amino acids: CSAKRETQYF.

The chain links TRBV30 to TRBJ2-7; no firm D call. CDR3 size: 15 residues. Trimming removed 1 base at V and 6 bases at J, with 19 bases between. Germline V lookup: CDR1 GTSNPN, CDR2 SVGIG (reference sequence). The CDR3 sequence is CAWSDRTSDFSEQYF. The CDR3 nucleotides are TGTGCCTGGAGTGATAGGACCAGCGACTTTTCCGAGCAGTACTTC.

The rearrangement links TRBV6-4 to TRBJ2-7, with 7 bases fitting TRBD1. Per the germline V gene, CDR1 is MRHNA and CDR2 is SNTAGT. V dropped 4 bases and J dropped 7; count of bases not matched to a gene: 7. The CDR3 has 13 residues. CDR3 sequence reads: CASSAETGLEQYF. In nucleotides, the CDR3 is TGTGCCAGCAGTGCCGAGACAGGGCTTGAGCAGTACTTC.

The rearrangement uses TRBV9 and TRBJ2-1; TRBD2 agrees at 8 bases. The ends lost 1 base at V and 14 bases at J; junction bases unmatched: 5. The V gene's germline CDR1 is SGDLS and CDR2 YYNGEE. This CDR3 spans 12 amino acids. This CDR3 reads CASSVRAGEEFF. The CDR3 coding sequence is TGTGCCAGCAGCGTAAGAGCGGGGGAAGAGTTCTTC.

The V gene is TRBV10-1, the J gene TRBJ1-3; D call uncertain. The V end lost 9 bases, the J end lost 0 bases, and 6 bases lay between the germline ends. The CDR3 is 12 residues long. Germline values: CDR1 WNHNN, CDR2 SYGVQD (reference sequence). The CDR3 coding sequence is TGCGCCAGTACCGACTCTGGAAACACCATATATTTT. This translates into CASTDSGNTIYF.

The rearrangement links TRBV3-1 (or the pseudogene TRBV3-2) to TRBJ1-1, with D possibly TRBD1 on 5 matching bases. V lost 3 bases, J lost 2 bases, and 13 bases lay in between. Germline assignment: CDR1 LGHDT and CDR2 YNNKEL (reference sequence). The CDR3 totals 15 residues. CDR3: CASSHGGVVNTEAFF. In DNA, the CDR3 is TGTGCCAGCAGCCATGGGGGGGTAGTCAACACTGAAGCTTTCTTT.

Written as DNA, the CDR3 is TGCGCCAGCAGCCCGGACATTTCTACCTCTGGAAACACCATATATTTT. Translating gives CASSPDISTSGNTIYF. The chain uses TRBV5-1 and TRBJ1-3, with D perhaps matching TRBD1 (5 bases). In germline, CDR1 is SGHRS, CDR2 YFSETQ. V shed 4 bases and J shed 0 bases, with 14 bases lying between them. CDR3 size: 16 residues.

The chain employs TRBV3-1 (or the pseudogene TRBV3-2) and TRBJ2-3; 8 nucleotides match TRBD2. The V gene's germline CDR1 is LGHDT and CDR2 YNNKEL (reference sequence). The V gene end was trimmed by 1 base and the J gene end by 4 bases; junction bases not matched to a gene: 7. CDR3 length: 16 amino acids. CDR3 sequence reads: CASSQGVAGPPDTQYF. The CDR3 DNA sequence: TGTGCCAGCAGCCAAGGAGTAGCGGGACCCCCAGATACGCAGTATTTT.

The V call is TRBV28, the J call TRBJ1-2; D not resolved. Trimming pared 4 bases from V and 4 bases from J, leaving 10 bases between. This CDR3 is built from 13 residues. Germline values: CDR1 MDHEN, CDR2 SYDVKM. The CDR3 coding sequence is TGTGCCAGCAGTTCGGACGGGAGCTATGGCTACACCTTC. Protein product: CASSSDGSYGYTF.

This chain joins TRBV3-1 (or the pseudogene TRBV3-2) and TRBJ2-3, with unresolved D. CDR1 and CDR2 from the germline V gene are LGHDT and YNNKEL (reference sequence). CDR3 length: 12 residues. Trimming shortened V by 4 bases and J by 7 bases, and 9 bases separated the two germline ends. The CDR3 coding sequence is TGTGCCAGCAGCCCGTCTGCGAATACGCAGTATTTT. Its protein product is CASSPSANTQYF.

The sample holds a few counts of this clone. The V and J genes are TRBV7-2 and TRBJ2-3; TRBD2 aligns across 8 bases. The CDR3 is 13 residues long. The germline gives CDR1 SGHTA, CDR2 FQGNSA. J lost 5 bases, V lost 9 bases, and 7 bases had no gene match. CDR3 sequence reads: CARASGSRDTQYF. In DNA, the CDR3 is TGTGCCAGAGCGAGCGGGAGTAGAGATACGCAGTATTTT.